This T cell receptor beta chain appears in the sequencing data of a study of post-analysis software for immune sequencing data. Carried by the TCR beta cDNA libraries were unique molecular identifiers. MiXCR, applied by TCRdb to the PCR reads, yields one record per CDR3 protein. The sample lists about 770,000 distinct CDR3 sequences, around 45% occurring once. The CDR3 is 14 amino acids. The germline V gene encodes CDR1 SGDLS and CDR2 YYNGEE. Trimming left V 0 bases short and J 0 bases short, with 6 bases between. Study results and limitations: Same-batch preparations were strongly co-clustered by F measure. Controls showed lower frequencies than patients for a few TRBV segments, and TRBV5-6, TRBV5-1 and TRBV20-1 were among these.

A remark on this clonotype: Its target is unknown.

Sequencing was carried out using blood. The genes are TRBV9 and TRBJ1-1; D is uncertain. This clonotype originated in a girl aged 10 to 17 with multiple sclerosis. CDR3 in amino acids: CASSVAPLNTEAFF. The CDR3 bases are TGTGCCAGCAGCGTAGCACCCCTGAACACTGAAGCTTTCTTT.